This entry describes one T cell receptor beta chain. The antigen remains undetermined. The data stem from a study of Ad26.COV2.S vaccination and SARS-CoV-2 variants. Turning to the study itself: Enrolled in COV1001, the donor was in the Ad26.COV2.S trial arm, which received the vaccine. The vaccine Ad26.COV2.S was put into the muscle once, or twice with 56 days between.

TCRdb's copy holds only in-frame clones and misses some; the assay was immunoSEQ multiplex PCR. The sample lists a few hundred thousand clones, approximately 88% occurring once. Indicated treatment: around 19 received Ad26.COV2.S at low or high dose, single or two shots; about 5 received placebo; per-sample allocation not given. All samples were drawn on day 63, counting from the first vaccine or placebo injection. Within Boston, the person who donated was an adult of 18-55 years. Study observations and caveats: It is possible that the TCR breadth and depth analyses underestimated the total T cell responses.

This TCR derives from a person between 18 and 65 years old who received the Ad26.COV2.S COVID-19 vaccine or a placebo. Material: peripheral blood, obtained in a trial of Ad26.COV2.S vaccine versus placebo.

This CDR3 is CASSPPGDETQYF. As DNA, the CDR3 is TGTGCCAGCTCACCTCCAGGGGACGAGACCCAGTACTTC. The gene calls are TRBV18 and TRBJ2-5; D is perhaps TRBD1 (6 bases). Per germline, CDR1 KGHSH and CDR2 LQKENI. The CDR3 is made up of 13 amino acids. The V and J ends lost 3 bases and 5 bases respectively, with 10 bases between them.